This T cell receptor (beta chain) was observed in a study of cytomegalovirus exposure and HLA in healthy donors. V gave up 5 bases and J gave up 6 bases; unmatched junction bases: 10. Germline V lookup: CDR1 LGHNA, CDR2 YNFKEQ. This CDR3 is built from 15 residues. PCR was performed using 60 Vbeta and 13 Jbeta primers. Sequencing was performed with immunoSEQ multiplex PCR; in TCRdb, only in-frame clones are kept and a portion is missing. Its table lists roughly 77,000 clones. The source of this sequence is a female donor in good health and CMV-seropositive. The specimen was PBMCs. This chain joins TRBV4-2 and TRBJ2-5; 9 bases line up with TRBD2. This CDR3 is CASSLTSGRRKTQYF. In DNA, the CDR3 is TGTGCCAGCAGCTTAACAAGCGGGAGGAGGAAGACCCAGTACTTC.